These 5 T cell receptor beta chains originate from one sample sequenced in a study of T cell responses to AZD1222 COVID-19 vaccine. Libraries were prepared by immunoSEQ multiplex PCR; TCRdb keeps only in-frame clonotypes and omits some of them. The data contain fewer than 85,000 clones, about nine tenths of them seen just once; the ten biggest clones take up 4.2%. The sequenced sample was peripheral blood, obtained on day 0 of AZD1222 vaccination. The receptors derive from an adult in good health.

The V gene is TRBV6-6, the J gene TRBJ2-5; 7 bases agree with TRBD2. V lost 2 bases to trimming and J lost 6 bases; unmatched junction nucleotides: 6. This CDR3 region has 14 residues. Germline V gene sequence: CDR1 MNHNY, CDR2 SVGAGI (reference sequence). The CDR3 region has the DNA TGTGCCAGCAGTTACGTTCAGAGCGGGAAGACCCAGTACTTC. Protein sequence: CASSYVQSGKTQYF.

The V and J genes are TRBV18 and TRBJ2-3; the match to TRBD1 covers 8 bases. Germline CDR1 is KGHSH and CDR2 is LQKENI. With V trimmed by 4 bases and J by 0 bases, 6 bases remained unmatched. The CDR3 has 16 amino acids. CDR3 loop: CASSRYGTGSTDTQYF. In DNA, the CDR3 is TGTGCCAGCTCACGGTATGGGACAGGAAGCACAGATACGCAGTATTTT.

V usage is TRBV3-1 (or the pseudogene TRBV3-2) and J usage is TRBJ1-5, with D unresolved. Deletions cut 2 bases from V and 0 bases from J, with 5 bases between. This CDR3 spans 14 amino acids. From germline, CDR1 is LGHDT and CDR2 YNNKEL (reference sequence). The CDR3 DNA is TGTGCCAGCAGCCAACCCTATAGCAATCAGCCCCAGCATTTT. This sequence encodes CASSQPYSNQPQHF.

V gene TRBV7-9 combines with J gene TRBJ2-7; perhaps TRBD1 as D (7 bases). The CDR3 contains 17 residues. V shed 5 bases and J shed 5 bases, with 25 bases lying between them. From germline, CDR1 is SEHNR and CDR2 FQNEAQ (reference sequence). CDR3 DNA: TGTGCCAGCAGCCTAAAGGGATTAGGAGGGGGCACGCACGAGCAGTACTTC. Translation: CASSLKGLGGGTHEQYF.

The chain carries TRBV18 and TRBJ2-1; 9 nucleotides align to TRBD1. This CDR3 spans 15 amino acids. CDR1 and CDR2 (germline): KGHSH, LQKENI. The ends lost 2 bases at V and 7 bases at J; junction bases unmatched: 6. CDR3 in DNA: TGTGCCAGCTCACCAGGACAGGGGCCCTTAAATGAGCAGTTCTTC. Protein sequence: CASSPGQGPLNEQFF.